The 29 T cell receptor beta chains in this list originate from one sample, sequenced in a study of CD8 T cells in ankylosing spondylitis. TCRdb itself ran the 5' RACE reads through MiXCR, one entry per CDR3 protein. The sample carries 180,000 or so distinct CDR3 sequences, around 10% recorded once. The sequenced sample was blood, either unsorted or a sorted T cell fraction (not recorded which). The origin of the receptors is a male donor with ankylosing spondylitis or in good health (not recorded which).

This clonotype has ten or more counts. The chain employs TRBV28 and TRBJ1-2; D may be TRBD1 (5 bases). In germline, CDR1 is MDHEN, CDR2 SYDVKM. The V and J ends lost 6 bases and 8 bases respectively, with 19 bases between them. This CDR3 is built from 14 residues. The CDR3 DNA reads as TGTGCCAGCAGGGACGGGGGGACCTATAGAGGCTACACCTTC. Translating gives CASRDGGTYRGYTF.

On this clonotype itself: A much more abundant neighbour one base away suggests this may be a read error. This chain uses TRBV2 with TRBJ2-3; 10 nucleotides line up with TRBD1. V dropped 6 bases and J dropped 5; count of bases not matched to a gene: 5. The CDR3 sequence is 14 residues long. The germline V gene has CDR1 SNHLY and CDR2 FYNNEI. CDR3 sequence (DNA): TGTGCCAGCAGGGACAGGGGGTTAAGAGATACGCAGTATTTT. Its translation is CASRDRGLRDTQYF.

This clonotype was found a few times. V gene TRBV7-8 combines with J gene TRBJ2-1; possibly TRBD1 for D (7 bases). CDR1 SGHVS and CDR2 FQNEAQ come from the germline V gene. There are 16 residues in the CDR3. Trimming left V 5 bases short and J 1 base short, with 15 bases between. CDR3 sequence reads: CASSPDREASYNEQFF. As DNA, the CDR3 is TGTGCCAGCAGCCCCGACAGGGAGGCGTCCTACAATGAGCAGTTCTTC.

This clonotype was seen a handful of times. The genes are TRBV7-2 and TRBJ2-5; 7 nucleotides line up with TRBD1. CDR3 length: 15 residues. Germline V CDR1 and CDR2: SGHTA, FQGNSA. With 1 base clipped from V and 5 bases from J, the junction kept 7 bases outside the gene matches. The chain's CDR3 is CASSLVTGVEETQYF. The DNA for the CDR3 is TGTGCCAGCAGCTTAGTAACAGGGGTTGAGGAGACCCAGTACTTC.

V is TRBV4-2 and J is TRBJ2-1, with D unclear. Trimming took off 0 bases at V and 7 bases at J, with 4 bases between the two ends. The germline V gene has CDR1 LGHNA and CDR2 YNFKEQ. The CDR3 contains 12 residues. Here the CDR3 DNA reads TGTGCCAGCAGCCAAGATCAAAATGAGCAGTTCTTC. Translating gives CASSQDQNEQFF.

This clonotype occurred a few times. The chain has TRBV7-6 and TRBJ2-7; 7 bases agree with TRBD1. Germline values: CDR1 SGHVS, CDR2 FNYEAQ. CDR3 length equals 12 residues. Trimming removed 6 bases from V and 6 bases from J; junction bases left unmatched: 5. CDR3 residues: CASSNRGIEQYF. The CDR3 DNA reads as TGTGCCAGCAGTAACAGGGGTATCGAGCAGTACTTC.

This clonotype occurred many times. The rearrangement joins TRBV5-5 to TRBJ2-7, with unresolved D. V gave up 0 bases and J gave up 5 bases, with 15 bases separating them. This CDR3 region has 15 residues. CDR1 and CDR2 from the germline V gene are SGHKS and YYEKEE (reference sequence). The CDR3 DNA follows: TGTGCCAGCAGCTTGGATTGGGCCTTGTTTAACGAGCAGTACTTC. This gives the protein CASSLDWALFNEQYF.

The rearrangement uses TRBV5-1 and TRBJ1-1, with D maybe TRBD1 (6 bases). V lost 0 bases and J lost 4, with 13 bases in between. The CDR3 consists of 15 residues. Germline V gives CDR1 SGHRS, CDR2 YFSETQ. The CDR3 coding sequence is TGCGCCAGCAGCTTGGACGGCAGGGGAGGCACTGAAGCTTTCTTT. This codes for CASSLDGRGGTEAFF.

This clonotype was seen many times. The DNA for the CDR3 is TGTGCCAGCAGCACCCAGCAATACTTGAACACTGAAGCTTTCTTT. The encoded protein is CASSTQQYLNTEAFF. This chain connects TRBV11-2 to TRBJ1-1; D gene uncertain. Germline CDR1 and CDR2: SGHAT and FQNNGV. Trimming pared 5 bases from V and 0 bases from J, leaving 13 bases between. The CDR3 totals 15 residues.

This clonotype appeared many times. The chain has TRBV7-2 and TRBJ1-5; tentatively, D is TRBD1 (5 bases). Germline V gene data show CDR1 as SGHTA and CDR2 as FQGNSA. The CDR3 totals 15 residues. Trimming took off 1 base at V and 3 bases at J, with 10 bases between the two ends. This chain's CDR3 is CASSLVAGNNQPQHF. The CDR3 DNA is TGTGCCAGCAGCTTAGTAGCAGGGAACAATCAGCCCCAGCATTTT.

This clonotype was detected ten times or more. V usage is TRBV4-3 and J usage is TRBJ2-7; 7 nucleotides line up with TRBD1. The CDR3 spans 16 residues. Germline V gives CDR1 LGHNA, CDR2 YSLEER. Losses at the gene ends were 0 bases for V and 4 bases for J; bases not matched to a gene: 9. The CDR3 loop reads CASSQEYETGIYEQYF. The CDR3 nucleotides read TGCGCCAGCAGCCAAGAGTACGAGACAGGGATTTACGAGCAGTACTTC.

This clonotype was seen at least ten times. The V call is TRBV3-1, the J call TRBJ2-1; 7 bases fit TRBD2. The V segment lost 6 bases and the J segment 5 bases; nucleotides outside the gene matches: 7. The CDR3 runs 14 residues. Germline CDR1 reads LGHDT; CDR2 reads YNNKEL (reference sequence). CDR3 bases: TGTGCCAGCAGACCACTAGCGCGGGACAATGAGCAGTTCTTC. Translated, it gives CASRPLARDNEQFF.

Many counts were recorded for this clonotype. CDR3 residues: CASSFPSGSSGANTGELFF. As DNA, the CDR3 is TGTGCCAGCAGTTTCCCTAGCGGGTCTAGTGGTGCGAACACCGGGGAGCTGTTTTTT. The genes are TRBV12-3 or TRBV12-4 and TRBJ2-2; 8 bases line up with TRBD2. The CDR3 has 19 residues. V trimming: 3 bases; J trimming: 0 bases; junction bases outside the gene matches: 12.

The J gene is TRBJ2-1, the V gene TRBV7-2; 8 bases map to TRBD2. V lost 0 bases to trimming and J lost 1 base; unmatched junction nucleotides: 5. Germline V gene data show CDR1 as SGHTA and CDR2 as FQGNSA. CDR3 size: 17 residues. The CDR3 bases are TGTGCCAGCAGCTTAGCGGGTAGCGGGGCTTCCTACAATGAGCAGTTCTTC. Its translation is CASSLAGSGASYNEQFF.

The chain recombines TRBV18 with TRBJ1-5; D gene ambiguous. CDR1 and CDR2 (germline): KGHSH, LQKENI. The CDR3 sequence is 14 residues long. V lost 2 bases to trimming and J lost 2 bases, with 7 bases between them. CDR3 in amino acids: CASSPRTGNQPQHF. The CDR3 DNA reads TGTGCCAGCTCACCAAGGACGGGCAATCAGCCCCAGCATTTT. The variable domain in full, completed from reference TRBV18 and TRBJ1-5, reads NAGVMQNPRHLVRRRGQEARLRCSPMKGHSHVYWYRQLPEEGLKFMVYLQKENIIDESGMPKERFSAEFPKEGPSILRIQQVVRGDSAAYFCASSPRTGNQPQHFGDGTRLSIL.

This clonotype was seen once. The CDR3 coding sequence is TGCAGTGCTAACCCCAGCGGGAGGGTCCTAATGTATACGCAGTATTTT. This sequence encodes CSANPSGRVLMYTQYF. This chain connects TRBV20-1 to TRBJ2-3; 10 bases line up with TRBD2. V lost 4 bases and J lost 7; bases outside the gene matches: 14. The CDR3 runs 16 residues. From germline, CDR1 is DFQATT and CDR2 SNEGSKA (reference sequence).

This clonotype appeared many times. CDR3 in DNA: TGTGCCACCAGTGGTGTACAGGGAGACTATGGCTACACCTTC. Translated, it gives CATSGVQGDYGYTF. This chain uses TRBV24-1 with TRBJ1-2; D possibly corresponds to TRBD1 (6 bases). The CDR3 spans 14 residues. The germline CDR1 and CDR2 sequences are KGHDR and SFDVKD. Trimming shortened V by 5 bases and J by 3 bases, and 12 bases separated the two germline ends.

The rearrangement links TRBV10-3 to TRBJ1-5, with 7 bases identical to TRBD1. J gave up 7 bases and V 2 bases, and 8 bases lay outside the gene matches. Germline CDR1 reads ENHRY; CDR2 reads SYGVKD. This CDR3 has 15 residues. The CDR3 bases are TGTGCCATCAGTGAGACAGGGGATGTCGACCAGCCCCAGCATTTT. Its translation is CAISETGDVDQPQHF.

This clonotype was recorded at least ten times. This chain connects TRBV4-1 to TRBJ1-5, with D possibly matching TRBD1 (6 bases). The CDR3 is 16 residues long. Germline values: CDR1 MGHRA, CDR2 YSYEKL. The ends were cut back, 0 bases at V and 0 bases at J, with 9 bases in the middle. The CDR3 region has the DNA TGCGCCAGCAGCCAAGAGGGACACCCTAGCAATCAGCCCCAGCATTTT. Protein sequence: CASSQEGHPSNQPQHF.

This clonotype was counted at least ten times. The rearrangement uses TRBV20-1 and TRBJ2-4; TRBD2 agrees at 11 bases. Germline CDR1 DFQATT, CDR2 SNEGSKA (reference sequence). V shed 3 bases and J 0 bases; nucleotides not matched to a gene: 10. The CDR3 loop spans 18 amino acids. The CDR3 bases are TGCAGTGCTAGTCTAGGACTAGCGGGTATACTAGCCAAAAACATTCAGTACTTC. Translation: CSASLGLAGILAKNIQYF.

This clonotype occurred a few times. The chain combines TRBV7-2 with TRBJ2-3; TRBD1 agrees at 9 bases. Looked up from germline, CDR1 is SGHTA and CDR2 is FQGNSA. V lost 4 bases to trimming and J lost 4 bases; unmatched junction nucleotides: 6. There are 15 residues in the CDR3. CDR3 nucleotide sequence: TGTGCCAGCAGCTATGACAGGGGGTCTGCAGATACGCAGTATTTT. This sequence encodes CASSYDRGSADTQYF.

In its sample, this clonotype was seen many times. The chain recombines TRBV20-1 with TRBJ1-5, with D possibly matching TRBD1 (5 bases). V was trimmed by 0 bases and J by 5 bases, leaving 5 bases between them. Germline V gives CDR1 DFQATT, CDR2 SNEGSKA (reference sequence). The CDR3 loop spans 12 amino acids. CDR3 nucleotides: TGCAGTGCTAGAGAGGGGGATCAGCCCCAGCATTTT. The encoded protein is CSAREGDQPQHF.

This chain connects TRBV7-2 to TRBJ2-1, with 12 positions matching TRBD2. The CDR3 totals 14 residues. Unmatched junction bases numbered 0, after V lost 2 bases and J lost 7 bases. CDR1 and CDR2 from the germline V gene are SGHTA and FQGNSA. The CDR3 loop reads CASSLTSGRNEQFF. The CDR3 nucleotides read TGTGCCAGCAGCTTAACTAGCGGGAGGAATGAGCAGTTCTTC.

In its sample, this clonotype was seen a few times. This chain joins TRBV18 and TRBJ1-4; the match to TRBD1 covers 7 bases. Trimming removed 1 base from V and 7 bases from J; junction bases left unmatched: 3. Germline-derived CDR1 and CDR2 are KGHSH and LQKENI. CDR3 length equals 14 residues. Written as DNA, the CDR3 is TGTGCCAGCTCACCACAGGGGGCCGGTGAAAAACTGTTTTTT. Its translation: CASSPQGAGEKLFF.

This clonotype was seen at least ten times. The V gene is TRBV6-5, the J gene TRBJ1-1, with 10 bases identical to TRBD1. J was trimmed by 5 bases and V by 2 bases; bases with no gene match: 2. CDR1 and CDR2 (germline): MNHEY, SVGAGI. The CDR3 has 14 residues. CDR3 nucleotide sequence: TGTGCCAGCAGTTACCGGACAGGGGGAACTGAAGCTTTCTTT. This codes for CASSYRTGGTEAFF.

The chain carries TRBV20-1 and TRBJ1-2, with no clear D. V gave up 4 bases and J gave up 6 bases, with 9 bases separating them. Germline assignment: CDR1 DFQATT and CDR2 SNEGSKA (reference sequence). CDR3 size: 11 residues. CDR3 sequence: CSAKNMNGYTF. The CDR3 nucleotides read TGCAGTGCTAAAAACATGAATGGCTACACCTTC.

The V gene is TRBV12-3 or TRBV12-4, the J gene TRBJ1-5; D unclear. CDR3 length: 16 amino acids. Deletions cut 1 base from V and 2 bases from J, with 12 bases between. The CDR3 protein is CASSLGAGLGNQPQHF. The CDR3 DNA reads as TGTGCCAGCAGTTTAGGGGCGGGTTTGGGCAATCAGCCCCAGCATTTT.

This clonotype came up many times. CDR3 sequence reads: CASGLVQGLTDTQYF. In DNA form, the CDR3 reads TGTGCTAGTGGTTTGGTCCAGGGTTTAACAGATACGCAGTATTTT. This chain joins TRBV12-5 and TRBJ2-3, with D possibly matching TRBD1 (5 bases). The CDR3 covers 15 residues. Germline CDR1 and CDR2: LGHNT and FRNRAP. V dropped 0 bases and J dropped 3 bases, with 10 bases sitting between them.

This clonotype was counted many times. The CDR3 nucleotides read TGTGCCAGCAGTTTAGGGACAGTCAATGAGCAGTTCTTC. Translating it yields CASSLGTVNEQFF. The rearrangement uses TRBV12-3 or TRBV12-4 and TRBJ2-1, with D perhaps TRBD1 (6 bases). The CDR3 loop spans 13 amino acids. The V end was cut by 1 base, the J end by 6 bases, with 7 bases between.